This T cell receptor (beta chain) was obtained from a study of T cell changes during pregnancy in multiple sclerosis (dated by TCRdb to about 2019). Broadly, across the study: In women with multiple sclerosis, the researchers looked at how the T cell repertoire shifted as pregnancy progressed.

In regard to this clone: The target of this receptor is not known. Per-base quality was not reported, and no clone a single base away is much larger than it.

Library construction relied on the immunoSEQ multiplex PCR assay. TCRdb re-hosts the immuneACCESS table, in-frame sequences only. Its copies lack some clones; in the studies checked, an unresolved V gene accounts for under half of them, and the cause for the rest is not known. The sample contains around 75,000 clones, nearly 95% of them found a single time. Over 0.12% of the sample is in the top ten clones. Taken from cysteine to phenylalanine, the CDR3 has 16 residues. Only the CDR3 DNA stays, 48 bases, in frame from base 1. The germline V end is reduced by 6 bases and the J end by 4 bases; junction bases left unmatched: 11. In the germline V gene, CDR1 corresponds to ENHRY and CDR2 to SYGVKD.

This TCR was recovered from a female donor with multiple sclerosis, enrolled in a pregnancy study. The sequencing used CD4+ T cells from peripheral blood mononuclear cells, collected after pregnancy. The sequence joins TRBV10-3 to TRBJ2-5; 10 bases in the junction line up with TRBD2. The CDR3 in this case is CAISEASGRAGETQYF. The DNA is TGTGCCATCAGCGAAGCGAGCGGGAGGGCCGGAGAGACCCAGTACTTC.